The clone carrying this T cell receptor beta chain was recorded only once. This specimen belongs to a study of control samples from healthy donors and cancer patients. Method: immunoSEQ multiplex PCR; TCRdb's copy keeps in-frame clones and lacks some. The sample contains 95,000 to 130,000 clones, around 91% of which appear only once. The clonotype originates from a woman aged 50 to 60 with colorectal cancer. The sequenced material came from PBMCs.

CDR3 protein: CASSPRDTSKEYF. In DNA, the CDR3 is TGTGCCAGTAGTCCGCGGGACACCTCCAAGGAGTACTTC. The rearrangement links TRBV19 to TRBJ2-5; TRBD1 or TRBD2 may be the D gene (6 bases each). Trimming took 5 bases from V and 12 from J, leaving 19 bases between them. The CDR3 has 13 amino acids. The germline V gene encodes CDR1 LNHDA and CDR2 SQIVND (reference sequence). Together with reference TRBV19 and TRBJ2-5, the CDR3 gives the full variable domain: DGGITQSPKYLFRKEGQNVTLSCEQNLNHDAMYWYRQDPGQGLRLIYYSQIVNDFQKGDIAEGYSVSREKKESFPLTVTSAQKNPTAFYLCASSPRDTSKEYFGPGTRLLVL.